This TCR beta chain was sequenced in a study of CD8 T cells in ankylosing spondylitis. This clonotype was picked up a small number of times. Its antigen is unknown. The study, taken as a whole, reports: CD8+ cells made up the disease-linked clones, which were relatively rare in peripheral blood.

CDR3 length equals 16 residues. Germline V gives CDR1 ENHRY, CDR2 SYGVKD. J gave up 3 bases and V 3 bases, and 8 bases lay outside the gene matches. Construction of TCR beta libraries was performed using quantitative 5'-RACE with molecular barcodes. TCRdb re-analysed the 5' RACE reads in MiXCR, keeping a single row per CDR3 protein. There are some 240,000 distinct CDR3 sequences in the sample; about 24% occur only once, and 0.61% lies in the top ten. This chain connects TRBV10-3 to TRBJ2-3; 8 bases match TRBD2. The sequence derives from a male donor with ankylosing spondylitis or in good health (not recorded which). The specimen was blood, either unsorted or a sorted T cell fraction (not recorded which). CDR3 nucleotides: TGTGCCATCAGTGAACCACTAGCGGCCAATACAGATACGCAGTATTTT. The encoded protein is CAISEPLAANTDTQYF.